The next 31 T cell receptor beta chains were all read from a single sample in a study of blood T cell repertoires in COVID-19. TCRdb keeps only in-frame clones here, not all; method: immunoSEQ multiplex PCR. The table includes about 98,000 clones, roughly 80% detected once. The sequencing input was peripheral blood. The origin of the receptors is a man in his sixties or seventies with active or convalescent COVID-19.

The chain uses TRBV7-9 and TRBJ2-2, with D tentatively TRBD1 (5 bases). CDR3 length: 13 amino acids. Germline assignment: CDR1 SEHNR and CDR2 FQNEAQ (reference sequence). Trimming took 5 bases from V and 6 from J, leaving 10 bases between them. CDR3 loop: CASSGGAAGELFF. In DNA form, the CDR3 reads TGTGCCAGCAGCGGTGGGGCGGCCGGGGAGCTGTTTTTT.

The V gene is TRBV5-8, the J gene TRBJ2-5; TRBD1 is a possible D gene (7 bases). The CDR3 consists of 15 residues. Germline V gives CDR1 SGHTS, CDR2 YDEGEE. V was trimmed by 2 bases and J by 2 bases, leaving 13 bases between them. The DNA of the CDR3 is TGTGCCAGCAGCTTTCTCCAGGGGGGTCAAGAGACCCAGTACTTC. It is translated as CASSFLQGGQETQYF.

Here the CDR3 DNA reads TGTGCCAGCAGCAAAGCGGGGGTTAACACCGGGGAGCTGTTTTTT. Residues: CASSKAGVNTGELFF. The rearrangement uses TRBV2 and TRBJ2-2; TRBD2 matches at 8 bases. The V and J ends lost 6 bases and 2 bases, in that order; junction bases with no gene match: 5. CDR3 length: 15 residues. Germline lookup yields CDR1 SNHLY and CDR2 FYNNEI.

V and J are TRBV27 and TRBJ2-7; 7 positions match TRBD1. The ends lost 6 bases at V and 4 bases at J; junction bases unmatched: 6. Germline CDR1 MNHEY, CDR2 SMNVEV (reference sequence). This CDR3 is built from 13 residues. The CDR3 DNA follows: TGTGCCAGCAGAACCGGGACAGCGTACGAGCAGTACTTC. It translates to CASRTGTAYEQYF.

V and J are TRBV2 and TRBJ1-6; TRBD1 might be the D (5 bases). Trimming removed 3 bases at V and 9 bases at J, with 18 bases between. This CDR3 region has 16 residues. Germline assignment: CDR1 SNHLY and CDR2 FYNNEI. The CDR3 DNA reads TGTGCCAGCAGTGAGGGGGGAGGCTCGGTCCCTTCACCCCTCCACTTT. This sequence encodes CASSEGGGSVPSPLHF. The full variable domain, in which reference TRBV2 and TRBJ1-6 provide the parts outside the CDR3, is EPEVTQTPSHQVTQMGQEVILRCVPISNHLYFYWYRQILGQKVEFLVSFYNNEISEKSEIFDDQFSVERPDGSNFTLKIRSTKLEDSAMYFCASSEGGGSVPSPLHFGNGTRLTVT.

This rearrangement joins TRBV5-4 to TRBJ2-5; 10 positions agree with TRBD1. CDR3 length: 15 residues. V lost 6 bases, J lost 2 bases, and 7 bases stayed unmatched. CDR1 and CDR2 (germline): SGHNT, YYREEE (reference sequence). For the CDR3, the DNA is TGTGCCAGCACGGCTGGACAGGGGGTTCAAGAGACCCAGTACTTC. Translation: CASTAGQGVQETQYF.

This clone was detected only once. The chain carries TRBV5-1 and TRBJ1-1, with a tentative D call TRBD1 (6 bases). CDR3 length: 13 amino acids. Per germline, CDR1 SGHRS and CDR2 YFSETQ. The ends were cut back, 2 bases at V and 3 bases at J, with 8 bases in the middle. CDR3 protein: CASSLGGDTEAFF. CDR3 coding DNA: TGCGCCAGCAGCTTAGGGGGAGACACTGAAGCTTTCTTT.

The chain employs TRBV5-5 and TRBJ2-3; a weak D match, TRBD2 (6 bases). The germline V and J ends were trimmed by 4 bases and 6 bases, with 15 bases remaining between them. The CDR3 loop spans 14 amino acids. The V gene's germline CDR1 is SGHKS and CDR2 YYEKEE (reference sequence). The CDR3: CASSQRLGGDTQYF. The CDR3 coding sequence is TGTGCCAGCAGCCAAAGACTGGGGGGTGATACGCAGTATTTT.

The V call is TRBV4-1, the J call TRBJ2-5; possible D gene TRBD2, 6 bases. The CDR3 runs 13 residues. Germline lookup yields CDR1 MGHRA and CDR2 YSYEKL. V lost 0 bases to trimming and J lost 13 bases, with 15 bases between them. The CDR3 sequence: CASSQDGRTPTYF. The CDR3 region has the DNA TGCGCCAGCAGCCAAGATGGGAGGACGCCTACGTACTTC.

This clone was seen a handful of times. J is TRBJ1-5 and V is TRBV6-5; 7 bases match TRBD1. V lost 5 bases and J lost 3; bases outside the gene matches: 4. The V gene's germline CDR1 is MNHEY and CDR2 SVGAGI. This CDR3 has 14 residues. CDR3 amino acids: CASSLTGINQPQHF. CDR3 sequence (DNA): TGTGCCAGCAGTCTGACAGGGATCAATCAGCCCCAGCATTTT.

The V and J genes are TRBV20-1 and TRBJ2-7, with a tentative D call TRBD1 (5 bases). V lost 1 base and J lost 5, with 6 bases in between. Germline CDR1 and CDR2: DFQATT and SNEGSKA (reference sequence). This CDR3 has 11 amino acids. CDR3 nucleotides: TGCAGTGCTAGAGCAGGGAACGAGCAGTACTTC. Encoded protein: CSARAGNEQYF.

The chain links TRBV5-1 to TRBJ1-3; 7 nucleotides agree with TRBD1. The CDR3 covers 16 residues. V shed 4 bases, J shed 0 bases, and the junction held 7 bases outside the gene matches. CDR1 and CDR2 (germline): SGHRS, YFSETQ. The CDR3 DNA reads TGCGCCAGCAGCGGGGGGACAGCCATCTCTGGAAACACCATATATTTT. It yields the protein CASSGGTAISGNTIYF.

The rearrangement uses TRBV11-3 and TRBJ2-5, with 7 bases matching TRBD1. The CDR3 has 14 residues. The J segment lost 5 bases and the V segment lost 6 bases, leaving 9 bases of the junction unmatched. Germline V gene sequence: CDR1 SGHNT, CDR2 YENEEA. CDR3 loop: CASSPTGVEETQYF. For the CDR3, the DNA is TGTGCCAGCAGTCCAACAGGGGTCGAGGAGACCCAGTACTTC.

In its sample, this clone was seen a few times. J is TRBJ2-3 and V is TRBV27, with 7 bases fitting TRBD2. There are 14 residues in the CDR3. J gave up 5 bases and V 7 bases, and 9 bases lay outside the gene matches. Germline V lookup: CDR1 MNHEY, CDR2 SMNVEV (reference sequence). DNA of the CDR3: TGTGCCAGCACCCACGGGGGGACCCAAGATACGCAGTATTTT. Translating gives CASTHGGTQDTQYF.

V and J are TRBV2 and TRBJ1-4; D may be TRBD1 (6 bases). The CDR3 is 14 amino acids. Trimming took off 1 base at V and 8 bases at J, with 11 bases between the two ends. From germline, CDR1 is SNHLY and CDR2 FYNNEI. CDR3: CASSEDRANEKLFF. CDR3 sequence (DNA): TGTGCCAGCAGTGAAGACAGGGCAAACGAAAAACTGTTTTTT.

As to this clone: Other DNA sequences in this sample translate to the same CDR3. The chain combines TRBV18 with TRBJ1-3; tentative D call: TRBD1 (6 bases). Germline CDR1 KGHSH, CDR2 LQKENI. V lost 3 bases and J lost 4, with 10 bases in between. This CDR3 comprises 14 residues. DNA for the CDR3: TGTGCCAGCTCACCGCAGGGGTCCGGAAACACCATATATTTT. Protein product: CASSPQGSGNTIYF. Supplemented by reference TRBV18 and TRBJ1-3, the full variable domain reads NAGVMQNPRHLVRRRGQEARLRCSPMKGHSHVYWYRQLPEEGLKFMVYLQKENIIDESGMPKERFSAEFPKEGPSILRIQQVVRGDSAAYFCASSPQGSGNTIYFGEGSWLTVV.

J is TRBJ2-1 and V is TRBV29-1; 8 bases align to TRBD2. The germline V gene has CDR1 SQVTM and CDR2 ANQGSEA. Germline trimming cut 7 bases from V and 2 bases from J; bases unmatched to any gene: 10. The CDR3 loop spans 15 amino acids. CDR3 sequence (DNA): TGCAGCGCACAGTTGGCGGGGGGTCCCTACAATGAGCAGTTCTTC. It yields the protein CSAQLAGGPYNEQFF.

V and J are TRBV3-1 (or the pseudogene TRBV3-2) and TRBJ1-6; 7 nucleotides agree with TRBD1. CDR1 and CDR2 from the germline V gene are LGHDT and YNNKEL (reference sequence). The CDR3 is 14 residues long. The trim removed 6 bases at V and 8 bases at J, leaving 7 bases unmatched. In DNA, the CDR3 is TGTGCCAGCAGACATACAGGGGAACATTCACCCCTCCACTTT. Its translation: CASRHTGEHSPLHF.

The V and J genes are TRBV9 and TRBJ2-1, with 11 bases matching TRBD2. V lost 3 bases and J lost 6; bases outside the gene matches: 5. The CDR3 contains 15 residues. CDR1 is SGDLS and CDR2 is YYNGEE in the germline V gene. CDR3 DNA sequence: TGTGCCAGCAGCGAGGGGGGACTAGCGGTCAATGAGCAGTTCTTC. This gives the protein CASSEGGLAVNEQFF.

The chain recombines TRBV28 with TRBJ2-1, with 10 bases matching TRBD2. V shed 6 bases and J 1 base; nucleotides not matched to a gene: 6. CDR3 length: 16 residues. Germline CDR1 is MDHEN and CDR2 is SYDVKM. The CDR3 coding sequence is TGTGCCAGCAGGTCGAGCGGGGGGGGTTCCTACAATGAGCAGTTCTTC. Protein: CASRSSGGGSYNEQFF.

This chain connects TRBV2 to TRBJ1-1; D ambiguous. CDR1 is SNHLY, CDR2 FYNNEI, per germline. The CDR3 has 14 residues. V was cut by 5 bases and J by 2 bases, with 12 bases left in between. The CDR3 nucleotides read TGTGCCAGCAGTCCGGGGTTGCCCAACACTGAAGCTTTCTTT. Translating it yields CASSPGLPNTEAFF.

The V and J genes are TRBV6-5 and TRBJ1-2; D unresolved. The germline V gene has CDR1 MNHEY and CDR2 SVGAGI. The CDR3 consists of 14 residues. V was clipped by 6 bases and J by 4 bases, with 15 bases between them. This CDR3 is CASRPLGVTYGYTF. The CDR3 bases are TGTGCCAGCAGGCCCTTGGGAGTTACCTATGGCTACACCTTC.

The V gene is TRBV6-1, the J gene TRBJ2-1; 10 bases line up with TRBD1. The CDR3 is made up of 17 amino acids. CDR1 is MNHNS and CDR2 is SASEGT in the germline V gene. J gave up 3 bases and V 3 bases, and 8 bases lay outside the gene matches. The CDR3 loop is CASSEAGQGWIYNEQFF. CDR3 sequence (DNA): TGTGCCAGCAGTGAGGCGGGACAGGGGTGGATCTACAATGAGCAGTTCTTC.

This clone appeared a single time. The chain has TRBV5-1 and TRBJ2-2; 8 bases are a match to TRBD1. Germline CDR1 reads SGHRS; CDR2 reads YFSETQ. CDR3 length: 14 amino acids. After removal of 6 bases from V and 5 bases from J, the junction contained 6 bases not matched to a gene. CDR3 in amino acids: CASTDRGVTGELFF. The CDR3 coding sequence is TGCGCCAGCACAGACAGGGGAGTGACCGGGGAGCTGTTTTTT.

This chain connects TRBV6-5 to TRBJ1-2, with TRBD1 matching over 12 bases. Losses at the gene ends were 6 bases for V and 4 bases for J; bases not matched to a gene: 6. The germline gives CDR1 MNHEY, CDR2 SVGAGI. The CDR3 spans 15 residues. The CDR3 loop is CASRRGTGGPYGYTF. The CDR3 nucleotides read TGTGCCAGCAGACGTGGGACAGGGGGCCCCTATGGCTACACCTTC.

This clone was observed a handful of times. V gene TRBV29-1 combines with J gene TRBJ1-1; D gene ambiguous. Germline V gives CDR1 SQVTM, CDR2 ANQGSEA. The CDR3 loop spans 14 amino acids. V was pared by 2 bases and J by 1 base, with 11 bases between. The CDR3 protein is CSVEMGPGNTEAFF. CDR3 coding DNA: TGCAGCGTTGAAATGGGTCCAGGGAACACTGAAGCTTTCTTT.

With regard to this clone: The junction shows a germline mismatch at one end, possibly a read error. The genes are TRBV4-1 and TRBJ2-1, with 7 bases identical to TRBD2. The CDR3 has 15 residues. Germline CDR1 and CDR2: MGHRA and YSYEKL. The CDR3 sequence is CARSRGEGGYNEQFF. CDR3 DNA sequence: TGCGCCCGCAGCCGGGGGGAGGGCGGCTACAATGAGCAGTTCTTC.

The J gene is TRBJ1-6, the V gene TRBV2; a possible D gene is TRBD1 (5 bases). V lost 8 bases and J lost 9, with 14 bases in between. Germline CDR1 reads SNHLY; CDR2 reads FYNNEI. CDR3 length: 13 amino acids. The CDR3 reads CASGSGAGSPLHF. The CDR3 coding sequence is TGTGCCAGCGGAAGTGGGGCTGGTTCACCCCTCCACTTT.

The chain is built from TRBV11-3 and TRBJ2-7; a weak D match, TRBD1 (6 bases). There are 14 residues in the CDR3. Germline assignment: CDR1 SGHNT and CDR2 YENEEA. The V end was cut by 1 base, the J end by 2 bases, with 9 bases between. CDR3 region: CASSLGTVPYEQYF. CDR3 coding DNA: TGTGCCAGCAGCTTAGGGACAGTCCCCTACGAGCAGTACTTC.

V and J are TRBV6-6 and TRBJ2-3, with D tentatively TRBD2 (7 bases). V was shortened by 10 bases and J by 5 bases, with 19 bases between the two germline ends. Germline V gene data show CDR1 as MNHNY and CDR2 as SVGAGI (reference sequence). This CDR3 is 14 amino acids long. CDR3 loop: CATWLGGLVDTQYF. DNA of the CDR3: TGTGCCACCTGGCTCGGGGGGCTTGTAGATACGCAGTATTTT.

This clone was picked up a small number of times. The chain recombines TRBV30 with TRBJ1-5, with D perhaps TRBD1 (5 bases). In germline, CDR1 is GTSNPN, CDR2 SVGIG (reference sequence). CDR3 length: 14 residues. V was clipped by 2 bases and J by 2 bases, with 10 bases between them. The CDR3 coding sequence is TGTGCCTGGAGTAGCGGGGGGGGCAATCAGCCCCAGCATTTT. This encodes CAWSSGGGNQPQHF. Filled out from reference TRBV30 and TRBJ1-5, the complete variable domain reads SQTIHQWPATLVQPVGSPLSLECTVEGTSNPNLYWYRQAAGRGLQLLFYSVGIGQISSEVPQNLSASRPQDRQFILSSKKLLLSDSGFYLCAWSSGGGNQPQHFGDGTRLSIL.